This note documents a single T cell receptor beta chain sequence. Time point defined: pretreatment peripheral blood. This sample was taken from a study of PD-L1 blockade in urothelial cancer. On the study more broadly: The authors examined blood 3 weeks (second dose) and 6 weeks after treatment start. Median blood clonality was roughly 0.078, with more than 75,000 unique TCRs.

Assay used: immunoSEQ multiplex PCR; TCRdb lists only in-frame clones, some missing. This sample has tens of thousands of clones, with 84% found just once. Germline lookup yields CDR1 MNHEY and CDR2 SVGAGI. The CDR3 is made up of 16 amino acids. The V and J ends lost 4 bases and 7 bases, in that order; junction bases with no gene match: 11. The sequence was obtained from a woman in her 70s with urothelial cancer. The source was PBMCs, collected around atezolizumab (anti-PD-L1) treatment. The chain links TRBV6-5 to TRBJ2-7, with TRBD2 matching over 12 bases. CDR3 nucleotides: TGTGCCAGCAGTTCTTGGACTAGCGGGATCTTGGGGGAGCAGTACTTC. This codes for CASSSWTSGILGEQYF.